This passage covers 23 T cell receptor beta chains from one sample sequenced in a study of T cells in Graves' hyperthyroidism and ophthalmopathy. From RNA transcripts, TCR beta CDR3 regions were amplified. RT-PCR in the first round (using the HTBI primer set) targeted the TCR CDR3. TCRdb ran MiXCR on the multiplex PCR reads and lists one entry per CDR3 protein. The table lists a few hundred thousand distinct CDR3 sequences, about a sixth of them singletons. The specimen sequenced was blood. The receptors derive from a woman aged 60-75 years with Graves' ophthalmopathy.

This clonotype was seen ten or more times. The rearrangement uses TRBV7-9 and TRBJ2-7; D is perhaps TRBD1 (6 bases). CDR3 length equals 14 residues. Germline V lookup: CDR1 SEHNR, CDR2 FQNEAQ (reference sequence). Trimming took 1 base from V and 3 from J, leaving 10 bases between them. CDR3 DNA sequence: TGTGCCAGCAGCTTAGAGTCACAGGGCTACGAGCAGTACTTC. Protein product: CASSLESQGYEQYF.

This chain uses TRBV18 with TRBJ2-1; 8 positions match TRBD2. CDR3 size: 14 residues. The germline V gene has CDR1 KGHSH and CDR2 LQKENI. V was pared by 4 bases and J by 9 bases, with 8 bases of the junction left unmatched. The CDR3 DNA is TGTGCCAGCTCACTTGACGGGAGGGCCAGTGAGCAGTTCTTC. Residues: CASSLDGRASEQFF. The complete variable domain, with remaining parts taken from reference TRBV18 and TRBJ2-1, reads NAGVMQNPRHLVRRRGQEARLRCSPMKGHSHVYWYRQLPEEGLKFMVYLQKENIIDESGMPKERFSAEFPKEGPSILRIQQVVRGDSAAYFCASSLDGRASEQFFGPGTRLTVL.

The chain is built from TRBV6-1 and TRBJ1-5; D possibly corresponds to TRBD1 (6 bases). V shed 5 bases and J shed 11 bases, with 25 bases lying between them. Germline loops: CDR1 MNHNS, CDR2 SASEGT. The CDR3 sequence is 16 residues long. Here the CDR3 reads CASSSQPPDSPETQHF. The DNA of the CDR3 is TGTGCCAGCAGTTCCCAACCTCCGGACAGCCCCGAGACCCAGCATTTT.

This chain links TRBV7-2 with TRBJ1-1, with 8 nucleotides matching TRBD1. V was clipped by 2 bases and J by 1 base; unmatched bases: 3. Germline V gene lookup returns CDR1 SGHTA and CDR2 FQGNSA. This CDR3 has 15 residues. The CDR3 reads CASSLQGAANTEAFF. CDR3 nucleotides: TGTGCCAGCAGCTTACAGGGGGCCGCGAACACTGAAGCTTTCTTT.

This clonotype was seen repeatedly, ten times or more. The chain links TRBV5-5 to TRBJ2-5, with D perhaps matching TRBD1 or TRBD2 (5 bases each). The CDR3 loop spans 14 amino acids. Trimming took 3 bases from V and 3 from J, leaving 12 bases between them. Germline values: CDR1 SGHKS, CDR2 YYEKEE (reference sequence). The DNA for the CDR3 is TGTGCCAGCAGCTGGACTGGGGGAGAAGAGACCCAGTACTTC. Protein product: CASSWTGGEETQYF.

V is TRBV27 and J is TRBJ2-1, with D uncertain. This CDR3 has 15 residues. CDR1 and CDR2 from the germline V gene are MNHEY and SMNVEV (reference sequence). The V end lost 0 bases, the J end lost 5 bases, and 11 bases lay between the germline ends. The CDR3 coding sequence is TGTGCCAGCAGTTTATCGATCAACGAAAACAATGAGCAGTTCTTC. Translation gives CASSLSINENNEQFF.

This chain links TRBV4-1 with TRBJ2-3; a possible D gene is TRBD1 (6 bases). This CDR3 has 19 amino acids. Germline CDR1 and CDR2: MGHRA and YSYEKL. Trimming shortened V by 1 base and J by 5 bases, and 25 bases separated the two germline ends. The CDR3 nucleotides read TGCGCCAGCAGCCAAGGTGGGAACAGGGAGCTTGTAGTAGGAGATACGCAGTATTTT. It is translated as CASSQGGNRELVVGDTQYF.

A few counts support this clonotype. V is TRBV5-6 and J is TRBJ1-1, with 9 bases aligning to TRBD1. CDR1 and CDR2 from the germline V gene are SGHDT and YYEEEE. The CDR3 covers 13 residues. J was trimmed by 11 bases and V by 4 bases; bases with no gene match: 9. The CDR3 loop is CASSPTGQGNAFF. The CDR3 coding sequence is TGTGCCAGCAGCCCCACCGGACAGGGGAACGCTTTCTTT.

This clonotype was seen repeatedly, ten times or more. The chain uses TRBV11-1 and TRBJ1-6; maybe TRBD1 (5 bases). Germline CDR1 reads SGHAT; CDR2 reads FQDESV (reference sequence). The CDR3 totals 14 residues. V lost 5 bases, J lost 7 bases, and 12 bases lay in between. CDR3 in amino acids: CASSAKNRNSPLHF. CDR3 bases: TGTGCCAGCAGCGCAAAAAACAGGAATTCACCCCTCCACTTT.

This clonotype came up many times. The chain carries TRBV25-1 and TRBJ2-5, with TRBD2 as a possible D gene (5 bases). The V end was cut by 3 bases, the J end by 3 bases, with 14 bases between. Germline loops: CDR1 MGHDK, CDR2 SYGVNS. CDR3 length: 15 amino acids. The CDR3 nucleotides are TGTGCCAGCAGTGACAGCTTTTGGCGGGAAGAGACCCAGTACTTC. Its translation is CASSDSFWREETQYF.

This clonotype was found many times. CDR3 nucleotides: TGTGCCAGCAGTTACACGGTCGAGACCCAGTACTTC. Translating gives CASSYTVETQYF. The rearrangement links TRBV6-2 or TRBV6-3 to TRBJ2-5; no clear D gene. The V end was cut by 2 bases, the J end by 5 bases, with 6 bases between. Germline V CDR1 and CDR2: MNHEY, SVGEGT. The CDR3 totals 12 residues.

The chain uses TRBV3-1 and TRBJ2-5; TRBD1 agrees at 7 bases. Germline V gene lookup returns CDR1 LGHDT and CDR2 YNNKEL (reference sequence). This CDR3 spans 18 amino acids. The V and J ends lost 5 bases and 5 bases, in that order; junction bases with no gene match: 20. CDR3 DNA sequence: TGTGCCAGCAGCTATCCGACAGGGCCGAGGGGCTTTCGTGAGACCCAGTACTTC. Protein product: CASSYPTGPRGFRETQYF.

The chain uses TRBV6-5 and TRBJ2-1; D remains ambiguous. V was shortened by 0 bases and J by 8 bases, with 8 bases between the two germline ends. Germline CDR1 MNHEY, CDR2 SVGAGI. The CDR3 spans 13 residues. As DNA, the CDR3 is TGTGCCAGCAGTTACTCTGTACCCGATGAGCAGTTCTTC. It translates to CASSYSVPDEQFF.

This clonotype has at least ten counts. V is TRBV18 and J is TRBJ2-1, with 7 positions matching TRBD1. The CDR3 runs to 15 residues. Looked up from germline, CDR1 is KGHSH and CDR2 is LQKENI. V shed 0 bases, J shed 4 bases, and the junction held 3 bases outside the gene matches. CDR3 protein: CASSPPTGRYNEQFF. CDR3 in DNA: TGTGCCAGCTCACCACCGACAGGGCGATACAATGAGCAGTTCTTC.

Ten or more counts support this clonotype. This rearrangement joins TRBV12-3 or TRBV12-4 to TRBJ2-3; the D is unclear. This CDR3 is 15 amino acids long. V was shortened by 5 bases and J by 5 bases, with 17 bases between the two germline ends. The CDR3 nucleotides are TGTGCCAGCAGTATACGGCGTTTTGACGGAGATACGCAGTATTTT. This gives the protein CASSIRRFDGDTQYF.

Many counts were recorded for this clonotype. The chain combines TRBV5-6 with TRBJ2-5; TRBD1 agrees at 7 bases. Germline CDR1 and CDR2: SGHDT and YYEEEE. The CDR3 runs to 13 residues. V lost 4 bases, J lost 6 bases, and 6 bases stayed unmatched. The CDR3 is CASSTGTAQTQYF. The CDR3 DNA follows: TGTGCCAGCAGCACCGGGACAGCCCAGACCCAGTACTTC.

This clonotype has ten or more counts. The chain has TRBV6-1 and TRBJ1-2; D is ambiguous. CDR3 length: 15 amino acids. V gave up 5 bases and J gave up 4 bases, with 17 bases separating them. CDR1 MNHNS and CDR2 SASEGT come from the germline V gene. The DNA of the CDR3 is TGTGCCAGCAGTTACGGTGTGGGGATCGGCTATGGCTACACCTTC. This encodes CASSYGVGIGYGYTF.

In this sample, this clonotype turned up a few times. J is TRBJ1-1 and V is TRBV2; D is unresolved. V dropped 6 bases and J dropped 11 bases, with 13 bases sitting between them. Germline values: CDR1 SNHLY, CDR2 FYNNEI. The CDR3 covers 11 residues. The CDR3 nucleotides are TGTGCCAGCAGAGAGGGAATGGGTGCTTTCTTT. Protein product: CASREGMGAFF. Combining the CDR3 with reference TRBV2 and TRBJ1-1 gives the whole variable domain EPEVTQTPSHQVTQMGQEVILRCVPISNHLYFYWYRQILGQKVEFLVSFYNNEISEKSEIFDDQFSVERPDGSNFTLKIRSTKLEDSAMYFCASREGMGAFFGQGTRLTVV.

This clonotype appeared many times. This chain connects TRBV18 to TRBJ1-3; a weak D match, TRBD1 (5 bases). The V and J ends lost 2 bases and 7 bases respectively, with 12 bases between them. CDR1 and CDR2 from the germline V gene are KGHSH and LQKENI. The CDR3 has 14 residues. CDR3 residues: CASSPTGGTNTIYF. The CDR3 DNA sequence: TGTGCCAGCTCACCAACCGGGGGGACCAACACCATATATTTT.

The rearrangement uses TRBV5-1 and TRBJ2-7, with 10 bases aligning to TRBD1. V trimming: 4 bases; J trimming: 5 bases; junction bases outside the gene matches: 6. Germline CDR1 SGHRS, CDR2 YFSETQ. The length of the CDR3 is 14 residues. As DNA, the CDR3 is TGCGCCAGCAGCCTCCGGGACAGGGGACACGAGCAGTACTTC. Amino acids: CASSLRDRGHEQYF.

The table lists this clonotype with a few counts. The rearrangement links TRBV7-9 to TRBJ1-2; D unclear. This CDR3 spans 16 amino acids. Germline assignment: CDR1 SEHNR and CDR2 FQNEAQ (reference sequence). Trimming left V 4 bases short and J 2 bases short, with 17 bases between. CDR3 nucleotide sequence: TGTGCCAGCAGCTCAGAACCCTTGAATAACAACTATGGCTACACCTTC. This sequence encodes CASSSEPLNNNYGYTF.

This clonotype was counted at least ten times. The chain links TRBV15 to TRBJ1-5; 8 bases map to TRBD1. The CDR3 contains 14 residues. The junction had 5 bases not matched to a gene; V was cut back by 4 bases and J by 6 bases. Germline CDR1 is LNHNV and CDR2 is YYDKDF (reference sequence). CDR3 DNA: TGTGCCACCAGCAAAGACAGGGGTGTTCAGCCCCAGCATTTT. Amino acids: CATSKDRGVQPQHF.

The table lists this clonotype with many counts. This chain links TRBV2 with TRBJ2-2; 7 nucleotides agree with TRBD1. Germline CDR1 SNHLY, CDR2 FYNNEI. CDR3 size: 14 residues. Trimming took 6 bases from V and 7 from J; bases not matched to a gene: 8. The CDR3 region is CASSEYRGNGELFF. Written as DNA, the CDR3 is TGTGCCAGCAGCGAGTACAGGGGTAACGGGGAGCTGTTTTTT.